Listed below are T cell receptor beta chains from one sample, sequenced in a study of blood T cell repertoires in COVID-19. Some clones are missing from TCRdb's copy, which holds only in-frame ones; the method was immunoSEQ multiplex PCR. The sample has some 220,000 clones, 70% to 90% seen once; the top ten hold approximately 12%. The specimen was peripheral blood. All receptors derive from a young woman who had recovered from COVID-19. CDR3s include the opening cysteine and the closing phenylalanine or tryptophan. Clone size is shown for a subset of rows, as once, few, many or a class of expanded clone.

cdr3_aa v_call clone_size j_call
CASSVAGADTQYF TRBV9 . TRBJ2-3
CASSQDSAGGNTIYF TRBV3-1/TRBV3-2 . TRBJ1-3
CASSQDPAETNTGELFF TRBV4-1 . TRBJ2-2
CASSQRTLAVGTDTQYF TRBV23-1 . TRBJ2-3
CASSLGGGGQETQYF TRBV25-1 once TRBJ2-5
CASSLFPSPDTQYF TRBV7-3 . TRBJ2-3
CASSESRIGELFF TRBV6-4 . TRBJ2-2
CATSDRYSNQPQHF TRBV24-1 once TRBJ1-5
CASRSRQGATYEQYF TRBV13 . TRBJ2-7
CASSPQGYHEQYF TRBV18 . TRBJ2-7
CASSRNPGQNSYEQYF TRBV27 few TRBJ2-7
CAISESRGGMNYEQYF TRBV10-3 . TRBJ2-7
CASSLDGTGGYGYTF TRBV7-2 . TRBJ1-2
CASSEAGESEQYF TRBV5-4 . TRBJ2-7
CSVDDSSRGDTQYF TRBV29-1 . TRBJ2-3
CASSLGPGKYGYTF TRBV7-3 . TRBJ1-2
CASSLAGGIGTNEKLFF TRBV7-6 . TRBJ1-4
CASSLGGGDLQETQYF TRBV5-1 . TRBJ2-5
CSVKREGAEGYTF TRBV29-1 . TRBJ1-2
CASSTGMDYGYTF TRBV11-2 . TRBJ1-2
CASSDSLANQPQHF TRBV25-1 . TRBJ1-5
CASESYHRGNTEAFF TRBV19 few TRBJ1-1
CASSQVVAESSYNSPLHF TRBV4-3 . TRBJ1-6
CASTGTGRNEQFF TRBV9 . TRBJ2-1
CASSESPSDRGNTGELFF TRBV25-1 once TRBJ2-2
CASDIRNYGYTF TRBV2 many TRBJ1-2
CASKGGRYEAFF TRBV3-1/TRBV3-2 once TRBJ1-1
CASSLWAGTEAFF TRBV28 . TRBJ1-1
CASSVDYETDTQYF TRBV9 . TRBJ2-3
CASSYYQNRVVNYGYTF TRBV6-2/TRBV6-3 . TRBJ1-2
CASGGQRSQTEGYTF TRBV7-2 . TRBJ1-2
CASSVQGWNSPLHF TRBV7-9 . TRBJ1-6
CASSRLSGRFYEQYF TRBV5-4 . TRBJ2-7
CASSEALGGRENEKLFF TRBV2 . TRBJ1-4
CAISEFLIAGVVDTQYF TRBV10-3 once TRBJ2-3
CASSPAIAGVDEQFF TRBV5-1 . TRBJ2-1
CASSPPYSRAGEVAGELFF TRBV7-8 . TRBJ2-2
CASTRDIRVRGEAFF TRBV3-1/TRBV3-2 once TRBJ1-1
CAWAPGAEKLFF TRBV30 . TRBJ1-4
CASTMTSGSRGGELFF TRBV10-2 . TRBJ2-2
CASRLSLNTEAFF TRBV12-3/TRBV12-4 . TRBJ1-1
CASSVLNRGAEQFF TRBV7-9 . TRBJ2-1
CASSLVQSGSYNSPLHF TRBV7-2 . TRBJ1-6
CASSMSFGTRGGYTF TRBV19 . TRBJ1-2
CASSPGQGTYNEQFF TRBV5-4 few TRBJ2-1
CASSPHRDYGYTF TRBV18 once TRBJ1-2
CASSYSLGQGAWGAFF TRBV6-5 . TRBJ1-1
CASSLDTRWTGYGYTF TRBV11-2 . TRBJ1-2
CASSPLTGRLSYEQYF TRBV11-2 . TRBJ2-7
CASSPWVAGQGSGELFF TRBV18 . TRBJ2-2
CASSPSRDFDEQYF TRBV7-3 . TRBJ2-7
CASSQDEARGETQYF TRBV3-1/TRBV3-2 . TRBJ2-5